This is a list of T cell receptor beta chains from one sample in a study of radiation and T cells in renal cell carcinoma. The data were produced by immunoSEQ multiplex PCR, yet TCRdb's version contains in-frame clones alone and is incomplete. The sample has around 74,000 clones, roughly 83% seen once; the top ten hold 2% to 3%. Source: blood, taken from a patient whose treatment included radiotherapy and nephrectomy. The receptor source for this set is a woman between 55 and 75 years old with renal cell carcinoma. CDR3s include the opening cysteine and the closing phenylalanine or tryptophan. Each record gives: D gene, V gene, clone size, J gene, CDR3 protein, CDR3 DNA. A D gene is named only where the DNA matches it firmly. Not every row has a clone size; where given, it reads once, few, many or a size class.

>TRBD1|TRBV4-1|.|TRBJ1-1
CASSLGQGVNTEAFF
TGCGCCAGCAGCTTGGGACAGGGGGTGAACACTGAAGCTTTCTTT
>TRBD1|TRBV10-3|.|TRBJ2-1
CASSTNRGLGNEQFF
TGTGCCAGCAGTACCAACAGGGGGCTCGGGAATGAGCAGTTCTTC
>.|TRBV18|.|TRBJ2-5
CASSPIGDPQETQYF
TGTGCCAGCTCACCAATAGGGGATCCTCAAGAGACCCAGTACTTC
>.|TRBV6-4|.|TRBJ1-5
CASSERSNQPQHF
TGTGCCAGCAGTGAACGGAGCAATCAGCCCCAGCATTTT
>TRBD2|TRBV10-3|.|TRBJ2-5
CAISTGLAGVGETQYF
TGTGCCATCAGTACCGGACTAGCGGGGGTGGGGGAGACCCAGTACTTC
>TRBD2|TRBV6-1|.|TRBJ2-1
CASSERKPRPSGGFYNEQFF
TGTGCCAGCAGTGAACGCAAACCCCGCCCCAGCGGGGGTTTCTACAATGAGCAGTTCTTC
>.|TRBV11-3|.|TRBJ2-1
CASSLAPTDEQFF
TGTGCCAGCAGCTTAGCACCAACAGATGAGCAGTTCTTC
>.|TRBV28|once|TRBJ1-3
CASRQTGHSGNTIYF
TGTGCCAGCAGACAAACAGGGCACTCTGGAAACACCATATATTTT
>.|TRBV7-9|.|TRBJ1-6
CASSLAAGARPLHF
TGTGCCAGCAGCCTCGCCGCGGGGGCTAGACCCCTCCACTTT
>.|TRBV19|once|TRBJ2-1
CATRGGTVDEQFF
TGTGCCACCCGAGGGGGGACGGTGGATGAGCAGTTCTTC
>.|TRBV19|.|TRBJ1-3
CASSIPLAERPDSGNTIYF
TGTGCCAGTAGTATCCCCCTCGCGGAAAGGCCCGACTCTGGAAACACCATATATTTT